The next 18 T cell receptor beta chains were all read from a single sample in a study of Ad26.COV2.S vaccination and SARS-CoV-2 variants (dated by TCRdb to the early 2020s). This specimen's treatment or condition label, interpreted: roughly 19 received Ad26.COV2.S at low or high dose, single or two shots; several received placebo; per-sample allocation not given. For vaccine and placebo recipients, the sequenced repertoires came from samples collected on day 63 after the first injection. Receptor libraries were prepared by the immunoSEQ multiplex PCR assay. TCRdb holds this immuneACCESS table with in-frame rearrangements only. Some clones are missing; in checked studies, unresolved V genes explain under half, and the rest has no known cause. The sample data list roughly 320,000 clones, and around four fifths of these were observed just once. About 2.1% of the sample is in the top ten clones. The input for sequencing was peripheral blood, taken in a trial of Ad26.COV2.S vaccine versus placebo. These receptor sequences come from a person aged 18-65 years who received the Ad26.COV2.S COVID-19 vaccine or a placebo.

This clone appeared a single time. The chain joins TRBV5-1 to TRBJ2-1; no clear D. Germline lookup yields CDR1 SGHRS and CDR2 YFSETQ. V was cut by 2 bases and J by 5 bases, with 14 bases left in between. This CDR3 spans 15 amino acids. The CDR3: CASSLVGFPNNEQFF. The CDR3 DNA reads TGCGCCAGCAGCTTAGTGGGGTTTCCTAACAATGAGCAGTTCTTC.

CDR3 in amino acids: CASSSHSLNTGELFF. DNA of the CDR3: TGTGCCAGCAGCTCTCATAGCCTTAACACCGGGGAGCTGTTTTTT. This chain links TRBV11-2 with TRBJ2-2; D is uncertain. This CDR3 region has 15 residues. CDR1 SGHAT and CDR2 FQNNGV come from the germline V gene. The V gene lost 4 bases and the J gene lost 2 bases, with 11 bases spanning the gap.

The chain uses TRBV15 and TRBJ1-4; D remains ambiguous. Deletions cut 0 bases from V and 8 bases from J, with 13 bases between. The CDR3 consists of 15 residues. Germline V gives CDR1 LNHNV, CDR2 YYDKDF (reference sequence). The CDR3 DNA reads TGTGCCACCAGCAGAGATATTGCAGGTTCAGAAAAACTGTTTTTT. This encodes CATSRDIAGSEKLFF.

The V and J genes are TRBV6-5 and TRBJ2-3; D not certain. Between the trimmed V and J ends, which lost 5 bases and 1 base, there was a span of 10 bases. The CDR3 runs 14 residues. Germline V gives CDR1 MNHEY, CDR2 SVGAGI. CDR3: CASSLLRGTDTQYF. The CDR3 DNA reads as TGTGCCAGCAGTCTCCTCCGGGGCACAGATACGCAGTATTTT.

This chain connects TRBV3-1 (or the pseudogene TRBV3-2) to TRBJ2-1; D is possibly TRBD2 (6 bases). Trimming took 0 bases from V and 4 from J, leaving 10 bases between them. CDR1 LGHDT and CDR2 YNNKEL come from the germline V gene (reference sequence). The length of the CDR3 is 15 residues. The CDR3 DNA follows: TGTGCCAGCAGCCAAGAGGGACGGGAGTACAATGAGCAGTTCTTC. Translating it yields CASSQEGREYNEQFF.

The chain links TRBV5-1 to TRBJ2-3, with D perhaps TRBD1 (5 bases). The CDR3 covers 12 residues. The V gene lost 4 bases and the J gene lost 9 bases, with 12 bases spanning the gap. Germline loops: CDR1 SGHRS, CDR2 YFSETQ. DNA for the CDR3: TGCGCCAGCAGCCCGTCGAGACAGACGCAGTATTTT. Its protein is CASSPSRQTQYF.

The chain employs TRBV5-1 and TRBJ2-5; D uncertain. This CDR3 is built from 14 residues. The germline V gene encodes CDR1 SGHRS and CDR2 YFSETQ. Trimming took 0 bases from V and 1 from J, leaving 7 bases between them. The CDR3 spells CASSLGPAQETQYF. DNA of the CDR3: TGCGCCAGCAGCTTGGGTCCGGCCCAAGAGACCCAGTACTTC.

The chain recombines TRBV5-6 with TRBJ1-5, with 11 nucleotides matching TRBD1. The trim removed 2 bases at V and 5 bases at J, leaving 9 bases unmatched. This CDR3 spans 17 amino acids. CDR1 is SGHDT and CDR2 is YYEEEE in the germline V gene. CDR3 DNA sequence: TGTGCCAGCAGCTTAGGGACAGGGGGTTCAAGAGATCAGCCCCAGCATTTT. This gives the protein CASSLGTGGSRDQPQHF.

The genes are TRBV28 and TRBJ1-1, with TRBD1 identical over 9 bases. In germline, CDR1 is MDHEN, CDR2 SYDVKM. This CDR3 comprises 14 residues. V lost 6 bases and J lost 8; bases outside the gene matches: 10. CDR3 DNA sequence: TGTGCCAGCAGAGGACGTCCCGGGACAGGGGAAGCTTTCTTT. This translates into CASRGRPGTGEAFF.

Concerning this clone: Additional DNA sequences in this sample encode the identical CDR3. This CDR3 reads CASSVGGDTEAFF. CDR3 coding DNA: TGTGCCAGCAGCGTAGGGGGGGACACTGAAGCTTTCTTT. The chain carries TRBV9 and TRBJ1-1; tentative D call: TRBD1 (5 bases). The CDR3 spans 13 residues. Germline V gene data show CDR1 as SGDLS and CDR2 as YYNGEE. The V end was cut by 0 bases, the J end by 3 bases, with 6 bases between.

J is TRBJ2-1 and V is TRBV7-9, with 9 bases that match TRBD2. The germline V gene encodes CDR1 SEHNR and CDR2 FQNEAQ (reference sequence). The CDR3 is 14 residues long. V lost 3 bases to trimming and J lost 7 bases; unmatched junction nucleotides: 4. The CDR3 spells CASSFAGGPNEQFF. The CDR3 nucleotides read TGTGCCAGCAGCTTTGCGGGGGGGCCTAATGAGCAGTTCTTC.

Only one count was recorded for this clone. The chain carries TRBV5-8 and TRBJ1-2, with no clear D. The CDR3 covers 12 residues. Germline assignment: CDR1 SGHTS and CDR2 YDEGEE. The V and J ends lost 4 bases and 2 bases respectively, with 6 bases between them. For the CDR3, the DNA is TGTGCCAGCAGCAAACGAAACTATGGCTACACCTTC. This gives the protein CASSKRNYGYTF.

The chain recombines TRBV7-8 with TRBJ2-7, with D tentatively TRBD1 (5 bases). This CDR3 spans 17 amino acids. Between the trimmed V and J ends, which lost 0 bases and 0 bases, there was a span of 15 bases. The germline V gene has CDR1 SGHVS and CDR2 FQNEAQ. In nucleotides, the CDR3 is TGTGCCAGCAGCTTAGCGACTCCAGGGATGAGCTCCTACGAGCAGTACTTC. Its protein product is CASSLATPGMSSYEQYF.

The chain employs TRBV4-1 and TRBJ2-1; 11 bases agree with TRBD2. Germline V gene lookup returns CDR1 MGHRA and CDR2 YSYEKL. The CDR3 spans 18 residues. V gave up 0 bases and J gave up 6 bases; unmatched junction bases: 10. CDR3 bases: TGCGCCAGCAGCCAAGATTCAGTGCGACTAGCGGGGCTCAATGAGCAGTTCTTC. It specifies CASSQDSVRLAGLNEQFF.

The V gene is TRBV2, the J gene TRBJ1-4; D is possibly TRBD1 (5 bases). Germline V gene sequence: CDR1 SNHLY, CDR2 FYNNEI. This CDR3 is built from 12 residues. V gave up 5 bases and J gave up 8 bases, with 9 bases separating them. In DNA, the CDR3 is TGTGCCAGCAGTCTCGGGGGGGAAAAACTGTTTTTT. Translation gives CASSLGGEKLFF.

This clone was picked up one time. This chain links TRBV2 with TRBJ1-2; D not resolved. The V end was cut by 8 bases, the J end by 0 bases, with 10 bases between. In germline, CDR1 is SNHLY, CDR2 FYNNEI. The CDR3 sequence is 13 residues long. DNA for the CDR3: TGTGCCAGCTCGGCAGAGACTAACTATGGCTACACCTTC. This gives the protein CASSAETNYGYTF.

The chain carries TRBV21-1 and TRBJ1-6; the D call in the table, TRBD1, was not verified against the DNA. TRBV21-1 is designated a pseudogene. CDR3 size: 14 residues. The CDR3 protein is CASSKRQKQAPLHF. CDR3 DNA sequence: TGTGCCAGCAGCAAACGGCAGAAACAGGCACCCCTCCACTTT.

This chain joins TRBV6-5 and TRBJ2-7; no definite D call. From germline, CDR1 is MNHEY and CDR2 SVGAGI. The ends were cut back, 8 bases at V and 4 bases at J, with 15 bases in the middle. This CDR3 contains 13 residues. The CDR3 spells CASGPSSRYEQYF. CDR3 DNA: TGTGCCAGCGGCCCATCAAGCAGGTACGAGCAGTACTTC.